What follows are 23 T cell receptor beta chains derived from one specimen sequenced in a study of regulatory T cells in long-lasting Graves disease. TCR beta libraries were built with iRepertoire HTBI primers and Arm-PCR of CDR3 regions. TCRdb redid the calling of the multiplex PCR reads with MiXCR, one entry per CDR3 protein. The sample includes about 430,000 distinct CDR3 sequences, 14% to 15% of them seen just once. The time point is: newly diagnosed GD, antithyroid drugs for less than 3 months. Isolated PBMC RNA provided the starting material for the TCR library. This sample also belongs to another study, concerning T cells in Graves' hyperthyroidism and ophthalmopathy.

Specimen: peripheral blood mononuclear cells (PBMCs), collected at new diagnosis, from a patient treated with antithyroid drugs. The source of these receptors is a woman aged 40 to 49 with Graves disease.

On this clonotype itself: A much larger clone differs from this one at a single base, so this may be a read error. The rearrangement uses TRBV7-9 and TRBJ2-7; 10 bases are a match to TRBD2. Unmatched junction bases numbered 4, after V lost 5 bases and J lost 3 bases. This CDR3 is 14 amino acids long. In germline, CDR1 is SEHNR, CDR2 FQNEAQ (reference sequence). CDR3 sequence (DNA): TGTGCCAGCAGCATTAGCGGGAGGAACTACGAGCAGTACTTC. Encoded protein: CASSISGRNYEQYF.

This clonotype was seen at least ten times. The chain joins TRBV28 to TRBJ1-2, with TRBD1 matching over 8 bases. CDR3 size: 14 residues. V shed 5 bases and J 1 base; nucleotides not matched to a gene: 3. Germline loops: CDR1 MDHEN, CDR2 SYDVKM. The CDR3 reads CASSTGGDNYGYTF. The CDR3 bases are TGTGCCAGCAGTACAGGGGGGGATAACTATGGCTACACCTTC.

V and J are TRBV20-1 and TRBJ1-2, with D hard to call. Trimming took 2 bases from V and 4 from J, leaving 11 bases between them. CDR1 and CDR2 from the germline V gene are DFQATT and SNEGSKA (reference sequence). The CDR3 covers 13 residues. The CDR3 is CSARRQITYGYTF. The CDR3 DNA is TGCAGTGCTAGAAGGCAGATAACCTATGGCTACACCTTC.

The gene calls are TRBV2 and TRBJ2-5; TRBD1 might be the D (5 bases). From germline, CDR1 is SNHLY and CDR2 FYNNEI. CDR3 length: 11 residues. V gave up 11 bases and J gave up 5 bases, with 12 bases separating them. Here the CDR3 DNA reads TGTGCCGTCAGGGTTGGGGAGACCCAGTACTTC. It encodes CAVRVGETQYF.

This clonotype has ten or more counts. The rearrangement uses TRBV28 and TRBJ2-4; 7 bases align to TRBD2. Germline V lookup: CDR1 MDHEN, CDR2 SYDVKM. The V segment lost 7 bases and the J segment 7 bases; nucleotides outside the gene matches: 16. The CDR3 sequence is 16 residues long. DNA of the CDR3: TGTGCCAGCACCCCTACTAGCTGGACTAGTGATAACATTCAGTACTTC. Protein sequence: CASTPTSWTSDNIQYF.

The rearrangement links TRBV11-2 to TRBJ1-2; D is ambiguous. V was clipped by 0 bases and J by 4 bases, with 9 bases between them. In germline, CDR1 is SGHAT, CDR2 FQNNGV. The CDR3 runs to 14 residues. The CDR3 region has the DNA TGTGCCAGCAGCTTAGATCGGTCAGCCTATGGCTACACCTTC. Protein: CASSLDRSAYGYTF.

This clonotype was counted at least ten times. V and J are TRBV5-1 and TRBJ1-1, with D tentatively TRBD1 (5 bases). V was pared by 0 bases and J by 4 bases, with 13 bases between. CDR3 length: 15 amino acids. The germline V gene has CDR1 SGHRS and CDR2 YFSETQ. CDR3 DNA sequence: TGCGCCAGCAGCTTGGCGCAGGGCCAGGGCACTGAAGCTTTCTTT. It encodes CASSLAQGQGTEAFF.

In its sample, this clonotype was seen many times. This rearrangement joins TRBV14 to TRBJ1-1; possibly TRBD1 for D (6 bases). Germline CDR1 reads SGHDN; CDR2 reads FVKESK. The CDR3 consists of 17 residues. Trimming pared 5 bases from V and 3 bases from J, leaving 22 bases between. The DNA of the CDR3 is TGTGCCAGCAGCGGGGTGCCTACAGGGTTGAGAGACACTGAAGCTTTCTTT. It specifies CASSGVPTGLRDTEAFF.

The chain couples TRBV18 to TRBJ2-2, with a tentative D call TRBD2 (6 bases). V was pared by 6 bases and J by 6 bases, with 14 bases between. The CDR3 covers 14 residues. Germline V CDR1 and CDR2: KGHSH, LQKENI. CDR3 protein: CASSQDSGAGELFF. CDR3 DNA: TGTGCCAGCTCCCAAGATTCGGGGGCCGGGGAGCTGTTTTTT.

This clonotype was counted many times. The chain recombines TRBV7-6 with TRBJ2-4, with D hard to call. The ends were cut back, 1 base at V and 7 bases at J, with 14 bases in the middle. The CDR3 runs 15 residues. Per the germline V gene, CDR1 is SGHVS and CDR2 is FNYEAQ. Here the CDR3 DNA reads TGTGCCAGCAGCTTAGATGACGGCGGACGGAACATTCAGTACTTC. Protein: CASSLDDGGRNIQYF.

This clonotype occurred a few times. At one of its ends the junction is not consistent with the germline gene, which may arise from a read error. The chain carries TRBV28 and TRBJ2-7; TRBD1 matches at 9 bases. The length of the CDR3 is 14 residues. Germline V CDR1 and CDR2: MDHEN, SYDVKM. The CDR3 DNA sequence: TGTGCCAGCGATGACAGGGGGAGCTCCTACAAGCAGTACTTC. Protein product: CASDDRGSSYKQYF.

This clonotype was counted at least ten times. The rearrangement links TRBV27 to TRBJ2-3, with a tentative D call TRBD2 (5 bases). The CDR3 totals 15 residues. Germline CDR1 and CDR2: MNHEY and SMNVEV (reference sequence). V lost 8 bases and J 1 base, leaving 16 bases between the germline ends. CDR3 residues: CASRNGVSGTDTQYF. CDR3 coding DNA: TGTGCCAGCCGCAACGGGGTGTCTGGCACAGATACGCAGTATTTT.

This clonotype was observed at least ten times. The chain combines TRBV5-1 with TRBJ2-2; D may correspond to TRBD1 or TRBD2 (5 bases each). Germline assignment: CDR1 SGHRS and CDR2 YFSETQ. V lost 4 bases and J lost 6, with 19 bases in between. The length of the CDR3 is 16 residues. The CDR3 nucleotides are TGCGCCAGCAGCCCATGGGACCGACCGGCGGCCGGGGAGCTGTTTTTT. It is translated as CASSPWDRPAAGELFF.

In this sample, this clonotype turned up many times. The chain has TRBV28 and TRBJ1-2, with D possibly matching TRBD1 (6 bases). Per the germline V gene, CDR1 is MDHEN and CDR2 is SYDVKM. This CDR3 is 14 amino acids long. V was pared by 4 bases and J by 2 bases, with 11 bases between. CDR3 sequence: CASSSADRNYGYTF. The CDR3 DNA reads as TGTGCCAGCAGTTCGGCGGACAGAAACTATGGCTACACCTTC.

This clonotype appeared many times. The J gene is TRBJ1-1, the V gene TRBV20-1; D is uncertain. Trimming cost V 1 base and J 6 bases, with 9 bases left between them. The CDR3 totals 12 residues. Germline V gene sequence: CDR1 DFQATT, CDR2 SNEGSKA (reference sequence). The CDR3 region is CSARVGPPEAFF. The CDR3 region has the DNA TGCAGTGCTAGAGTGGGTCCCCCTGAAGCTTTCTTT.

J is TRBJ2-1 and V is TRBV9; 12 bases are shared with TRBD2. The CDR3 loop spans 17 amino acids. Germline CDR1 SGDLS, CDR2 YYNGEE. V dropped 2 bases and J dropped 0; count of bases not matched to a gene: 3. The CDR3 nucleotides read TGTGCCAGCAGCGTTTCTAGCGGGAGGGTCTCCTACAATGAGCAGTTCTTC. Translated: CASSVSSGRVSYNEQFF. The variable domain in full, completed from reference TRBV9 and TRBJ2-1, reads DSGVTQTPKHLITATGQRVTLRCSPRSGDLSVYWYQQSLDQGLQFLIQYYNGEERAKGNILERFSAQQFPDLHSELNLSSLELGDSALYFCASSVSSGRVSYNEQFFGPGTRLTVL.

The rearrangement links TRBV5-1 to TRBJ2-2; a possible D gene is TRBD2 (6 bases). V was shortened by 7 bases and J by 0 bases, with 10 bases between the two germline ends. CDR3 length equals 14 residues. The germline V gene encodes CDR1 SGHRS and CDR2 YFSETQ. Here the CDR3 DNA reads TGCGCCAGCGAGGCGGGATCGAACACCGGGGAGCTGTTTTTT. Its translation is CASEAGSNTGELFF.

This clonotype was seen a handful of times. Since a much larger clone is just one base distant, this may be a read error. The final CDR3 position lacks the conserved phenylalanine or tryptophan, pointing to a likely read error. The J gene is TRBJ2-2, the V gene TRBV27; TRBD2 agrees at 9 bases. CDR3 length: 15 residues. Germline V gene lookup returns CDR1 MNHEY and CDR2 SMNVEV (reference sequence). Germline trimming cut 7 bases from V and 8 bases from J; bases unmatched to any gene: 11. The CDR3 DNA sequence: TGTGCCAGCATGACTAGCGGAAGCGTAGGTGGGGAGCTGTTTCTT. This translates into CASMTSGSVGGELFL.

This clonotype was recorded many times. The chain combines TRBV13 with TRBJ1-6; possible D gene TRBD1, 5 bases. CDR3 length: 15 amino acids. Germline CDR1 and CDR2: PRHDT and FYEKMQ (reference sequence). Trimming took off 5 bases at V and 8 bases at J, with 16 bases between the two ends. The CDR3 loop is CASSGVEGPDSPLHF. CDR3 DNA: TGTGCCAGCAGCGGCGTTGAGGGGCCCGATTCACCCCTCCACTTT.

This clonotype has a count of ten or more. The chain carries TRBV10-2 and TRBJ1-5; D remains unclear. Germline-derived CDR1 and CDR2 are WSHSY and SAAADI. V shed 5 bases and J shed 1 base, with 9 bases lying between them. This CDR3 region has 14 residues. The CDR3 DNA reads TGCGCCAGCAGTCTACGGTGGAGCAATCAGCCCCAGCATTTT. Protein: CASSLRWSNQPQHF.

The sample holds many counts of this clonotype. This chain connects TRBV7-2 to TRBJ2-1; possible D gene TRBD2, 5 bases. Trimming removed 2 bases from V and 8 bases from J, with 13 bases in between. CDR3 size: 14 residues. Per germline, CDR1 SGHTA and CDR2 FQGNSA. In DNA form, the CDR3 reads TGTGCCAGCAGCTTACCTTTACTAGACGATGAGCAGTTCTTC. Translated: CASSLPLLDDEQFF. The full variable domain, rest sourced from reference TRBV7-2 and TRBJ2-1, is GAGVSQSPSNKVTEKGKDVELRCDPISGHTALYWYRQSLGQGLEFLIYFQGNSAPDKSGLPSDRFSAERTGGSVSTLTIQRTQQEDSAVYLCASSLPLLDDEQFFGPGTRLTVL.

This clonotype was counted at least ten times. The chain employs TRBV2 and TRBJ2-5; D gene unclear. The CDR3 is 14 residues long. Germline assignment: CDR1 SNHLY and CDR2 FYNNEI. The V and J ends lost 0 bases and 2 bases respectively, with 7 bases between them. In DNA, the CDR3 is TGTGCCAGCAGTGAAGCCCGAGGACAAGAGACCCAGTACTTC. It codes for CASSEARGQETQYF.

Turning to this clonotype: This could be a read error, since a much larger clone is one nucleotide away. The rearrangement joins TRBV5-1 to TRBJ1-4; D perhaps matches TRBD1 (5 bases). CDR1 and CDR2 from the germline V gene are SGHRS and YFSETQ. The CDR3 contains 15 residues. CDR3 in DNA: TGCGCCAGCAGCAATCACGGGACTCATAATGAAAAACTGCTTTTT. It encodes CASSNHGTHNEKLLF.